This T cell receptor (beta chain) was identified in a study of cytomegalovirus exposure and HLA in healthy donors. Study-level background: The 100 to 150 validation repertoires, a later analysis reported, used the same platform as the roughly 660 repertoires from the first cohort.

Study-wide results and limits: Some 150 TCR beta chains were listed as cytomegalovirus-associated. Most TCRs appeared rarely, but some public TCRs recurred in many donors. Reports credit the classifier with highly specific, highly sensitive diagnosis of cytomegalovirus status.

As for this clone: The antigen is unknown.

Produced via immunoSEQ multiplex PCR; TCRdb's table is partial and in-frame only. Counted here are over 60,000 clones, roughly 96% occurring once; the ten biggest clones make up less than 4%. Trimming shortened V by 5 bases and J by 3 bases, and 17 bases separated the two germline ends. The CDR3 sequence is 15 residues long. Per the germline V gene, CDR1 is SQVTM and CDR2 is ANQGSEA. The source of this sequence is a man between 18 and 35 years old in good health and CMV-seronegative. The sequenced material came from PBMCs. The J gene is TRBJ1-5, the V gene TRBV29-1, with D possibly being TRBD1 (5 bases). CDR3 loop: CSVSSTYRNNQPQHF. The CDR3, as DNA: TGCAGCGTTTCCTCGACTTACAGGAACAATCAGCCCCAGCATTTT.